The 17 T cell receptor beta chains below come from one sample, sequenced in a study of cytomegalovirus exposure and HLA in healthy donors (dated by TCRdb to 2015 to 2018). Libraries were prepared through the immunoSEQ multiplex PCR assay. For the multiplex PCR, a mixture combining 60 forward primers for TCR Vbeta segments and 13 reverse primers for TCR Jbeta segments was used. TCRdb holds this immuneACCESS table with in-frame rearrangements only. Some clones are missing; in checked studies, unresolved V genes explain under half, and the rest has no known cause. This sample comprises under 60,000 clones, 60% to 80% of them detected only once. The ten top clones hold 2.5% to 3.5% of the sample. Specimen: PBMCs. Receptors were obtained from a woman in her forties in good health and CMV-seropositive.

The rearrangement joins TRBV30 to TRBJ1-6; 7 bases align to TRBD1. Germline CDR1 GTSNPN, CDR2 SVGIG (reference sequence). The CDR3 covers 15 residues. V dropped 7 bases and J dropped 0; count of bases not matched to a gene: 6. Written as DNA, the CDR3 is TGTGCCTCTACCAGGGGGAGCTCCTATAATTCACCCCTCCACTTT. It specifies CASTRGSSYNSPLHF.

The rearrangement uses TRBV9 and TRBJ2-6, with unresolved D. This CDR3 contains 17 residues. Germline CDR1 SGDLS, CDR2 YYNGEE. Trimming pared 0 bases from V and 0 bases from J, leaving 10 bases between. CDR3 DNA: TGTGCCAGCAGCGTAGATCACGCCGGCTCTGGGGCCAACGTCCTGACTTTC. This codes for CASSVDHAGSGANVLTF.

This clone has only a few counts. This sequence joins TRBV19 and TRBJ1-2; no definite D call. With 3 bases removed from V and 7 bases from J, the gap between germline ends came to 18 bases. From germline, CDR1 is LNHDA and CDR2 SQIVND (reference sequence). The CDR3 runs to 15 residues. The CDR3 DNA sequence: TGTGCCAGTAGTATTCTCGCCAGGATCGAGGGTGGCTACACCTTC. Translation gives CASSILARIEGGYTF.

This chain uses TRBV6-1 with TRBJ1-5; 8 positions agree with TRBD1. V gave up 2 bases and J gave up 0 bases; unmatched junction bases: 12. Germline assignment: CDR1 MNHNS and CDR2 SASEGT. The CDR3 contains 19 residues. The CDR3 region has the DNA TGTGCCAGCAGTGAAAGGGGGACAGGAAATCTTTATAGCAATCAGCCCCAGCATTTT. The encoded protein is CASSERGTGNLYSNQPQHF.

The chain has TRBV27 and TRBJ1-6; the match to TRBD1 covers 9 bases. V was clipped by 1 base and J by 10 bases; unmatched bases: 5. The germline gives CDR1 MNHEY, CDR2 SMNVEV (reference sequence). The CDR3 runs to 15 residues. The CDR3 spells CASSLFGTGYSPLHF. The CDR3, as DNA: TGTGCCAGCAGTTTATTCGGGACAGGGTACTCACCCCTCCACTTT.

V gene TRBV9 combines with J gene TRBJ2-3, with D tentatively TRBD2 (5 bases). The CDR3 is 13 amino acids. Trimming left V 0 bases short and J 6 bases short, with 8 bases between. Germline CDR1 is SGDLS and CDR2 is YYNGEE. This chain's CDR3 is CASSVGPGDTQYF. CDR3 sequence (DNA): TGTGCCAGCAGCGTAGGTCCGGGGGATACGCAGTATTTT. The whole variable domain, filled in from reference TRBV9 and TRBJ2-3, reads DSGVTQTPKHLITATGQRVTLRCSPRSGDLSVYWYQQSLDQGLQFLIQYYNGEERAKGNILERFSAQQFPDLHSELNLSSLELGDSALYFCASSVGPGDTQYFGPGTRLTVL.

V usage is TRBV30 and J usage is TRBJ1-4, with 10 bases fitting TRBD1. The V segment lost 0 bases and the J segment 0 bases; nucleotides outside the gene matches: 1. CDR1 GTSNPN and CDR2 SVGIG come from the germline V gene (reference sequence). The CDR3 spans 16 residues. CDR3 sequence: CAWSVGTGATNEKLFF. The CDR3 coding sequence is TGTGCCTGGAGTGTTGGGACAGGGGCAACTAATGAAAAACTGTTTTTT.

The chain's CDR3 is CASSVTGGGLGTGELFF. The CDR3 DNA reads as TGTGCCAGCAGCGTCACGGGGGGGGGATTGGGCACCGGGGAGCTGTTTTTT. This chain links TRBV9 with TRBJ2-2; TRBD2 aligns across 8 bases. The length of the CDR3 is 17 residues. The trim removed 2 bases at V and 4 bases at J, leaving 10 bases unmatched. Germline loops: CDR1 SGDLS, CDR2 YYNGEE. Drawing the rest from reference TRBV9 and TRBJ2-2, the complete variable domain is DSGVTQTPKHLITATGQRVTLRCSPRSGDLSVYWYQQSLDQGLQFLIQYYNGEERAKGNILERFSAQQFPDLHSELNLSSLELGDSALYFCASSVTGGGLGTGELFFGEGSRLTVL.

The rearrangement links TRBV7-2 to TRBJ1-5; no reliable D call. CDR1 and CDR2 from the germline V gene are SGHTA and FQGNSA. This CDR3 has 13 residues. Trimming pared 4 bases from V and 4 bases from J, leaving 8 bases between. This CDR3 reads CASSSRTNQPQHF. In DNA, the CDR3 is TGTGCCAGCAGCTCTCGAACAAATCAGCCCCAGCATTTT.

The chain employs TRBV7-9 and TRBJ2-7, with D possibly being TRBD1 (5 bases). Germline V gene sequence: CDR1 SEHNR, CDR2 FQNEAQ (reference sequence). The CDR3 is made up of 12 amino acids. Trimming removed 2 bases from V and 3 bases from J, with 5 bases in between. The CDR3 loop is CASSLRGYEQYF. The CDR3 coding sequence is TGTGCCAGCAGCTTAAGGGGCTACGAGCAGTACTTC.

This sequence joins TRBV19 and TRBJ2-6; TRBD1 matches at 8 bases. CDR1 and CDR2 (germline): LNHDA, SQIVND (reference sequence). J gave up 1 base and V 6 bases, and 2 bases lay outside the gene matches. The CDR3 runs 15 residues. CDR3 region: CASSRGQSGANVLTF. The CDR3 coding sequence is TGTGCCAGTAGCAGGGGGCAATCTGGGGCCAACGTCCTGACTTTC.

The chain has TRBV6-5 and TRBJ2-7; TRBD2 might be the D (6 bases). The V and J ends lost 6 bases and 3 bases respectively, with 15 bases between them. The CDR3 is 14 residues long. The germline V gene has CDR1 MNHEY and CDR2 SVGAGI. CDR3 loop: CASRADAGRYEQYF. CDR3 bases: TGTGCCAGCAGGGCGGACGCGGGGCGCTACGAGCAGTACTTC.

The chain has TRBV4-1 and TRBJ1-3; D gene unclear. This CDR3 comprises 17 residues. V gave up 4 bases and J gave up 0 bases, with 16 bases separating them. The germline CDR1 and CDR2 sequences are MGHRA and YSYEKL. CDR3 sequence reads: CASSPTPHSGSGNTIYF. The CDR3 nucleotides read TGCGCCAGCAGCCCCACTCCACACAGCGGCTCTGGAAACACCATATATTTT.

The rearrangement links TRBV19 to TRBJ1-3; D not certain. The ends were cut back, 1 base at V and 2 bases at J, with 6 bases in the middle. Germline V gives CDR1 LNHDA, CDR2 SQIVND (reference sequence). There are 14 residues in the CDR3. The CDR3 protein is CASSIGRAGNTIYF. The CDR3 DNA follows: TGTGCCAGTAGTATAGGTCGGGCTGGAAACACCATATATTTT. The full variable domain, its missing parts supplied by reference TRBV19 and TRBJ1-3, is DGGITQSPKYLFRKEGQNVTLSCEQNLNHDAMYWYRQDPGQGLRLIYYSQIVNDFQKGDIAEGYSVSREKKESFPLTVTSAQKNPTAFYLCASSIGRAGNTIYFGEGSWLTVV.

This clone was counted a few times. Here the CDR3 DNA reads TGTGCCAGCAGTGCAGCAGCGGGGGGGCGTCTGGAGACCCAGTACTTC. This codes for CASSAAAGGRLETQYF. The gene calls are TRBV2 and TRBJ2-5, with 10 bases aligning to TRBD2. V shed 4 bases and J 5 bases; nucleotides not matched to a gene: 10. This CDR3 has 16 amino acids. Germline V gives CDR1 SNHLY, CDR2 FYNNEI.

The chain is built from TRBV13 and TRBJ2-1; maybe TRBD2 (6 bases). V was cut by 1 base and J by 3 bases, with 10 bases left in between. The CDR3 spans 15 residues. Germline CDR1 PRHDT, CDR2 FYEKMQ (reference sequence). CDR3 DNA: TGTGCCAGCAGCTTAGTGGGACTCGGCTACAATGAGCAGTTCTTC. This translates into CASSLVGLGYNEQFF.

With respect to this clone: Within the sample, other DNA sequences also encode this same CDR3. CDR3 nucleotides: TGCGCCAGCAGCAGCAACAGAGGGAGCTCCTATAATTCACCCCTCCACTTT. This gives the protein CASSSNRGSSYNSPLHF. This rearrangement joins TRBV5-1 to TRBJ1-6; D remains unclear. The length of the CDR3 is 17 residues. V was clipped by 4 bases and J by 0 bases, with 14 bases between them. The germline CDR1 and CDR2 sequences are SGHRS and YFSETQ. Complete variable domain (other parts from reference TRBV5-1 and TRBJ1-6): KAGVTQTPRYLIKTRGQQVTLSCSPISGHRSVSWYQQTPGQGLQFLFEYFSETQRNKGNFPGRFSGRQFSNSRSEMNVSTLELGDSALYLCASSSNRGSSYNSPLHFGNGTRLTVT.